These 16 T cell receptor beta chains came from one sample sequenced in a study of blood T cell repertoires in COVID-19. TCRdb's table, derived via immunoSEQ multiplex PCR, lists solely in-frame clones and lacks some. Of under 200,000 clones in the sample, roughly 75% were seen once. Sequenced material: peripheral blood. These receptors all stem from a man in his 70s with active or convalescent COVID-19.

CDR3 loop: CASSLSRWAGGTDTQYF. DNA of the CDR3: TGTGCCAGCAGCTTAAGTCGCTGGGCGGGTGGGACAGATACGCAGTATTTT. This chain connects TRBV7-2 to TRBJ2-3; D possibly corresponds to TRBD2 (5 bases). The CDR3 runs 17 residues. From germline, CDR1 is SGHTA and CDR2 FQGNSA. V was shortened by 2 bases and J by 3 bases, with 18 bases between the two germline ends.

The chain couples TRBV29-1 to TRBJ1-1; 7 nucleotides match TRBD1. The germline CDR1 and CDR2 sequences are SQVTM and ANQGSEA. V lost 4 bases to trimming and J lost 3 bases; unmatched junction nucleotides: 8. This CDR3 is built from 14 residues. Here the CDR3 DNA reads TGCAGCGTTGCGAAGGGGGCGCAGGACACTGAAGCTTTCTTT. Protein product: CSVAKGAQDTEAFF.

This CDR3 reads CASSLDLSRNYGYTF. CDR3 sequence (DNA): TGTGCCAGCAGCTTAGATCTGAGCAGGAACTATGGCTACACCTTC. The chain employs TRBV11-2 and TRBJ1-2, with D uncertain. The CDR3 runs to 15 residues. Trimming took 0 bases from V and 2 from J, leaving 10 bases between them. CDR1 and CDR2 (germline): SGHAT, FQNNGV.

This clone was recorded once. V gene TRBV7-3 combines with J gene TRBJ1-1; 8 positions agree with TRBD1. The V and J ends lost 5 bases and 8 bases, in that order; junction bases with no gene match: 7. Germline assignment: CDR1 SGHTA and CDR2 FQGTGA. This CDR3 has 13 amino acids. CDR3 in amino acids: CASSPGQGREAFF. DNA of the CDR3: TGTGCCAGCAGCCCTGGACAGGGTAGGGAAGCTTTCTTT.

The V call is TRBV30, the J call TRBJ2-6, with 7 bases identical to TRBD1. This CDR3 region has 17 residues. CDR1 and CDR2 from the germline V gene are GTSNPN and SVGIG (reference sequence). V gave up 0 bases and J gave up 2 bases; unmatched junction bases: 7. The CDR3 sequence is CAWSVLGGRAGANVLTF. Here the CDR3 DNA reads TGTGCCTGGAGTGTACTAGGGGGCAGGGCTGGGGCCAACGTCCTGACTTTC.

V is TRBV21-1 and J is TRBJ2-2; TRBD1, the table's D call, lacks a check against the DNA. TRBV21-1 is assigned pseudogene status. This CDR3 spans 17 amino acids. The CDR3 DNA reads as TGTGCCAGCAGCAAACCCCCCCAGGGCCGGGTAGGTGGGGAGCTGTTTTTT. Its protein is CASSKPPQGRVGGELFF.

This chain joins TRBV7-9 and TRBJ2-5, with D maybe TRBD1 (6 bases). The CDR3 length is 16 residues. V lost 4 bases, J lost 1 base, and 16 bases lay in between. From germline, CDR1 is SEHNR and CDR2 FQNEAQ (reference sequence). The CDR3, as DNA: TGTGCCAGCAGCTCGCTAGGGGGACCGATCCAAGAGACCCAGTACTTC. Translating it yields CASSSLGGPIQETQYF.

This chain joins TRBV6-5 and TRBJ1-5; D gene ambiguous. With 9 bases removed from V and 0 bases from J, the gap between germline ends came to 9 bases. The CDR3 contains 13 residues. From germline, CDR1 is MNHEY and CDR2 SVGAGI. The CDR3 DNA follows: TGTGCCAGTAAAGAACATAGCAATCAGCCCCAGCATTTT. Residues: CASKEHSNQPQHF.

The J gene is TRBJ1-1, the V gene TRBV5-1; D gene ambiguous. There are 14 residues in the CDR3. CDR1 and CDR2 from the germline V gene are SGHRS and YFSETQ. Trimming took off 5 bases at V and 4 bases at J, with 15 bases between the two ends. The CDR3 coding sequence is TGCGCCAGCAGTCTTCAGGCAGTGGGCACTGAAGCTTTCTTT. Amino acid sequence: CASSLQAVGTEAFF.

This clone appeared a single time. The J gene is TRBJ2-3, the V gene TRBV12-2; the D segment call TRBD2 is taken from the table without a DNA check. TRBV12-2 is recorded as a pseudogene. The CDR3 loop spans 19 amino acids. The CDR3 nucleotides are TGTGCAAGTCGCTTACTTTATTCCTCCTTGAGGGCCCCCACAGATACGCAGTATTTT. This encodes CASRLLYSSLRAPTDTQYF.

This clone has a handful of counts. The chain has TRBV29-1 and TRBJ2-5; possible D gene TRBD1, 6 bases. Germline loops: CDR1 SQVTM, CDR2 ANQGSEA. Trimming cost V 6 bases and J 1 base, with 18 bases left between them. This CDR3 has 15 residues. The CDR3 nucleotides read TGCAGCGTGGTGGCGCTACAGGGATCCCAAGAGACCCAGTACTTC. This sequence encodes CSVVALQGSQETQYF.

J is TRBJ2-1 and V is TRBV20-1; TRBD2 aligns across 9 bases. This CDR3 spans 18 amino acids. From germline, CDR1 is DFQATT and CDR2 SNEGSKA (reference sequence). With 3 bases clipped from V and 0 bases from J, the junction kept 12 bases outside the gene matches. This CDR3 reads CSASMSSGRTSSYNEQFF. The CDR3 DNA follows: TGCAGTGCTAGTATGAGCAGCGGGAGGACCAGCTCCTACAATGAGCAGTTCTTC.

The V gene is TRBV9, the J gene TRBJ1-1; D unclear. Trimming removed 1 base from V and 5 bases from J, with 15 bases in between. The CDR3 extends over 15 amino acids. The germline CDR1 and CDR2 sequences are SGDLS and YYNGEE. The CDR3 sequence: CASSVNGEIGTEAFF. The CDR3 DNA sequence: TGTGCCAGCAGCGTAAACGGGGAGATCGGGACTGAAGCTTTCTTT.

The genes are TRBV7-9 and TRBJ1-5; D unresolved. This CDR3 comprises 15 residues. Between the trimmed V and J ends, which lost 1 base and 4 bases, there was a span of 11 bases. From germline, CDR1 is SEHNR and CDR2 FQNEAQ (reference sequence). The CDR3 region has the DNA TGTGCCAGCAGCTTAGGGCAGGCGCCAAATCAGCCCCAGCATTTT. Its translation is CASSLGQAPNQPQHF.

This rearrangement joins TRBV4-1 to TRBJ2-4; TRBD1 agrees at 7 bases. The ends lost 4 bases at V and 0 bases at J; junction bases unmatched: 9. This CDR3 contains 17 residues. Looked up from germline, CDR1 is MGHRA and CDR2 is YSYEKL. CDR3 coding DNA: TGCGCCAGCAGCCCCATAGGGGGCCCCTTAGCCAAAAACATTCAGTACTTC. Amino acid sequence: CASSPIGGPLAKNIQYF.

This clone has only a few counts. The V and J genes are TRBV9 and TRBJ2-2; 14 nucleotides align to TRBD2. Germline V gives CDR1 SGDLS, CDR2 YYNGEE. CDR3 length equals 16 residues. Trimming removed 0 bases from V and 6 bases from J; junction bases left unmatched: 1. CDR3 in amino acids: CASSVGLAGGPGELFF. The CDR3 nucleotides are TGTGCCAGCAGCGTAGGACTAGCGGGAGGGCCCGGGGAGCTGTTTTTT.